The 24 T cell receptor beta chains presented below share a single source sample, sequenced in a study of shared clonotypes between healthy human individuals. Sequencing used immunoSEQ multiplex PCR; TCRdb keeps in-frame clones, though not all of them. The repertoire holds fewer than 700,000 clones, with 70% to 80% as singletons. Material for sequencing was PBMCs. The source of these receptors is a woman between 40 and 50 years old in good health. Some clones in this sample may be carry-over from other donors' samples.

CDR3: CASSLRSNTGELFF. CDR3 bases: TGCGCCAGCAGCTTGAGGTCGAACACCGGGGAGCTGTTTTTT. This chain uses TRBV5-1 with TRBJ2-2, with D hard to call. V gave up 1 base and J gave up 0 bases, with 4 bases separating them. This CDR3 is 14 amino acids long. Germline V lookup: CDR1 SGHRS, CDR2 YFSETQ.

This clone was detected only once. The V gene is TRBV6-6, the J gene TRBJ2-1; the D gene could be TRBD1 or TRBD2 (5 bases each). Trimming removed 2 bases from V and 7 bases from J, with 18 bases in between. CDR1 and CDR2 (germline): MNHNY, SVGAGI (reference sequence). The CDR3 runs 16 residues. The CDR3 loop reads CASSYGTLRNFNEQFF. In DNA form, the CDR3 reads TGTGCCAGCAGTTACGGGACCCTCCGTAATTTTAATGAGCAGTTCTTC.

The rearrangement joins TRBV7-9 to TRBJ1-3, with a possible D match to TRBD1 (5 bases). CDR1 is SEHNR, CDR2 FQNEAQ, per germline (reference sequence). V lost 6 bases to trimming and J lost 1 base, with 7 bases between them. The CDR3 is 13 residues long. The CDR3 sequence: CASRPGSGNTIYF. In DNA form, the CDR3 reads TGTGCCAGCAGACCAGGGTCTGGAAACACCATATATTTT.

This clone has a count of ten or more. Other DNA sequences from this sample encode an identical CDR3 as well. The chain has TRBV29-1 and TRBJ2-2, with a tentative D call TRBD1 (5 bases). Germline V gives CDR1 SQVTM, CDR2 ANQGSEA. CDR3 size: 14 residues. The V gene lost 4 bases and the J gene lost 0 bases, with 9 bases spanning the gap. The CDR3 loop is CSVAETANTGELFF. In DNA form, the CDR3 reads TGCAGCGTTGCAGAGACAGCGAACACCGGGGAGCTGTTTTTT.

Ten or more counts support this clone. Other nucleotide sequences in the sample specify the same CDR3. The V and J genes are TRBV7-6 and TRBJ1-1; TRBD1 matches at 10 bases. Germline values: CDR1 SGHVS, CDR2 FNYEAQ. This CDR3 has 16 amino acids. Trimming removed 5 bases from V and 5 bases from J; junction bases left unmatched: 11. The CDR3 loop is CASSLVPGQGRTEAFF. The CDR3, as DNA: TGTGCCAGCAGCCTCGTCCCGGGACAGGGGAGGACTGAAGCTTTCTTT. Full variable domain (missing parts from reference TRBV7-6 and TRBJ1-1): GAGVSQSPRYKVTKRGQDVALRCDPISGHVSLYWYRQALGQGPEFLTYFNYEAQQDKSGLPNDRFSAERPEGSISTLTIQRTEQRDSAMYRCASSLVPGQGRTEAFFGQGTRLTVV.

The chain has TRBV28 and TRBJ2-2; unclear D gene. This CDR3 comprises 15 residues. Germline values: CDR1 MDHEN, CDR2 SYDVKM. V dropped 5 bases and J dropped 10 bases, with 20 bases sitting between them. The CDR3 loop is CASSAPGSPKEELFF. As DNA, the CDR3 is TGTGCCAGCAGTGCCCCCGGCTCCCCAAAAGAGGAGCTGTTTTTT.

The chain links TRBV28 to TRBJ2-7; D possibly corresponds to TRBD2 (5 bases). V was pared by 7 bases and J by 9 bases, with 16 bases between. Per germline, CDR1 MDHEN and CDR2 SYDVKM. The CDR3 length is 12 residues. In DNA, the CDR3 is TGTGCCAGCAAGTTACTAGGGAGCGGGCAGTACTTC. Protein: CASKLLGSGQYF. The full variable domain, completed using reference TRBV28 and TRBJ2-7, is DVKVTQSSRYLVKRTGEKVFLECVQDMDHENMFWYRQDPGLGLRLIYFSYDVKMKEKGDIPEGYSVSREKKERFSLILESASTNQTSMYLCASKLLGSGQYFGPGTRLTVT.

The V call is TRBV18, the J call TRBJ2-1; weak D call: TRBD2 (5 bases). Trimming took 0 bases from V and 7 from J, leaving 10 bases between them. This CDR3 comprises 14 residues. Germline V CDR1 and CDR2: KGHSH, LQKENI. Here the CDR3 reads CASSPPGIGNEQFF. CDR3 nucleotide sequence: TGTGCCAGCTCACCACCCGGGATAGGGAATGAGCAGTTCTTC.

The chain links TRBV9 to TRBJ2-7, with 7 bases that match TRBD1. CDR3 length: 15 amino acids. Per the germline V gene, CDR1 is SGDLS and CDR2 is YYNGEE. After removal of 0 bases from V and 2 bases from J, the junction contained 5 bases not matched to a gene. CDR3 bases: TGTGCCAGCAGCGTAGGAGCCGGGACAGCCTACGAGCAGTACTTC. This encodes CASSVGAGTAYEQYF.

The rearrangement joins TRBV18 to TRBJ2-3; possibly TRBD1 or TRBD2 for D (5 bases each). Between the trimmed V and J ends, which lost 5 bases and 4 bases, there was a span of 10 bases. The CDR3 extends over 13 amino acids. The germline gives CDR1 KGHSH, CDR2 LQKENI. This CDR3 reads CASSRGPPDTQYF. For the CDR3, the DNA is TGTGCCAGCTCAAGGGGACCTCCAGATACGCAGTATTTT.

The chain joins TRBV28 to TRBJ2-7; perhaps TRBD1 as D (6 bases). V lost 3 bases and J 3 bases, leaving 24 bases between the germline ends. CDR1 and CDR2 from the germline V gene are MDHEN and SYDVKM. There are 18 residues in the CDR3. The CDR3 here is CASSFPAGAGGSRYEQYF. In DNA form, the CDR3 reads TGTGCCAGCAGTTTTCCGGCAGGGGCAGGTGGGAGTCGCTACGAGCAGTACTTC.

For this clone: A read error is likely here: a far larger clone is one base away. The chain uses TRBV5-1 and TRBJ2-6; D is unresolved. The CDR3 has 16 residues. Looked up from germline, CDR1 is SGHRS and CDR2 is YFSETQ. CDR3 in DNA: TGCGCCAGCAGCCAAGAAATGAGCTCTGGGACCAACGTCCTGACTTTC. Residues: CASSQEMSSGTNVLTF.

This clone appeared many times. V and J are TRBV10-1 and TRBJ1-5; weak D call: TRBD1 (5 bases). CDR3 length equals 15 residues. Germline V gives CDR1 WNHNN, CDR2 SYGVQD (reference sequence). The germline V and J ends were trimmed by 1 base and 4 bases, with 11 bases remaining between them. The CDR3 sequence: CASSEFRDENQPQHF. The CDR3 nucleotides read TGCGCCAGCAGTGAGTTCAGGGATGAAAATCAGCCCCAGCATTTT.

The chain combines TRBV9 with TRBJ2-2; D is perhaps TRBD2 (5 bases). With 4 bases removed from V and 1 base from J, the gap between germline ends came to 14 bases. Germline loops: CDR1 SGDLS, CDR2 YYNGEE. The CDR3 runs to 16 residues. CDR3 nucleotides: TGTGCCAGCAGCCCCCGGGTTGGGAGGAACACCGGGGAGCTGTTTTTT. Translation gives CASSPRVGRNTGELFF.

The chain joins TRBV5-4 to TRBJ2-7, with a tentative D call TRBD1 (5 bases). Germline CDR1 SGHNT, CDR2 YYREEE (reference sequence). This CDR3 is built from 14 residues. The V gene lost 4 bases and the J gene lost 4 bases, with 15 bases spanning the gap. The CDR3 loop is CASSPDRSTYEQYF. As DNA, the CDR3 is TGTGCCAGCAGCCCAGACAGATCCACGTACGAGCAGTACTTC.

At least ten counts were recorded for this clone. V and J are TRBV9 and TRBJ2-1; the match to TRBD2 covers 9 bases. V trimming: 3 bases; J trimming: 9 bases; junction bases outside the gene matches: 10. There are 15 residues in the CDR3. CDR1 SGDLS and CDR2 YYNGEE come from the germline V gene. The CDR3 reads CASSAAGGPGGEQFF. The DNA of the CDR3 is TGTGCCAGCAGCGCTGCGGGGGGGCCTGGTGGTGAGCAGTTCTTC.

This clone appeared once. The chain combines TRBV9 with TRBJ2-1; TRBD2 agrees at 8 bases. After removal of 3 bases from V and 8 bases from J, the junction contained 10 bases not matched to a gene. The germline V gene encodes CDR1 SGDLS and CDR2 YYNGEE. The CDR3 runs 15 residues. For the CDR3, the DNA is TGTGCCAGCAGCGCCCCGAGCGGGAGTGGTGATGAGCAGTTCTTC. As protein: CASSAPSGSGDEQFF.

The chain links TRBV10-3 to TRBJ2-2, with 8 bases fitting TRBD2. Germline V gives CDR1 ENHRY, CDR2 SYGVKD. V lost 8 bases and J lost 4; bases outside the gene matches: 3. The CDR3 is 13 residues long. In DNA, the CDR3 is TGTGCCATCCAGGGACTAGGCACCGGGGAGCTGTTTTTT. Translated, it gives CAIQGLGTGELFF.

The chain employs TRBV10-3 and TRBJ2-7, with 7 bases identical to TRBD1. Germline V gives CDR1 ENHRY, CDR2 SYGVKD. The V segment lost 9 bases and the J segment 3 bases; nucleotides outside the gene matches: 2. There are 11 residues in the CDR3. CDR3 bases: TGTGCCATGGGACAGCACTACGAGCAGTACTTC. It encodes CAMGQHYEQYF.

Of note for this clone: A clone one base away is much larger, so this may be a read error. Other DNA sequences in this specimen translate into the identical CDR3. The J gene is TRBJ2-7, the V gene TRBV4-1; 10 positions agree with TRBD2. Losses at the gene ends were 1 base for V and 2 bases for J; bases not matched to a gene: 2. CDR1 MGHRA and CDR2 YSYEKL come from the germline V gene. The CDR3 spans 15 residues. The CDR3 is CASSQGLAGTYEQYF. Here the CDR3 DNA reads TGCGCCAGCAGCCAAGGACTAGCGGGTACCTACGAGCAGTACTTC.

The chain couples TRBV5-4 to TRBJ1-4; 7 bases map to TRBD1. Germline-derived CDR1 and CDR2 are SGHNT and YYREEE (reference sequence). The CDR3 is 14 residues long. J gave up 8 bases and V 4 bases, and 8 bases lay outside the gene matches. The CDR3 DNA reads TGTGCCAGCAGCCGCGAGGGGGCGGGAGAAAAACTGTTTTTT. Translated: CASSREGAGEKLFF.

In this sample, this clone turned up a few times. This chain joins TRBV5-1 and TRBJ2-5; either TRBD1 or TRBD2 may supply D (7 bases each). This CDR3 spans 15 amino acids. The V gene's germline CDR1 is SGHRS and CDR2 YFSETQ. V was shortened by 4 bases and J by 3 bases, with 16 bases between the two germline ends. The CDR3 region is CASSAQGGPEETQYF. The CDR3 nucleotides are TGCGCCAGCAGCGCCCAGGGGGGGCCGGAAGAGACCCAGTACTTC.

V is TRBV7-8 and J is TRBJ2-1, with 8 bases lining up with TRBD2. Germline V lookup: CDR1 SGHVS, CDR2 FQNEAQ. V shed 5 bases, J shed 5 bases, and the junction held 5 bases outside the gene matches. The CDR3 spans 14 residues. The CDR3, as DNA: TGTGCCAGCAGCCCTCGGGAGGGCGACAATGAGCAGTTCTTC. As protein: CASSPREGDNEQFF.

The chain recombines TRBV29-1 with TRBJ2-1, with D hard to call. V lost 3 bases to trimming and J lost 5 bases, with 11 bases between them. CDR1 and CDR2 (germline): SQVTM, ANQGSEA. The CDR3 sequence is 13 residues long. This CDR3 is CSVDQVQNNEQFF. CDR3 bases: TGCAGCGTTGATCAGGTTCAGAACAATGAGCAGTTCTTC.